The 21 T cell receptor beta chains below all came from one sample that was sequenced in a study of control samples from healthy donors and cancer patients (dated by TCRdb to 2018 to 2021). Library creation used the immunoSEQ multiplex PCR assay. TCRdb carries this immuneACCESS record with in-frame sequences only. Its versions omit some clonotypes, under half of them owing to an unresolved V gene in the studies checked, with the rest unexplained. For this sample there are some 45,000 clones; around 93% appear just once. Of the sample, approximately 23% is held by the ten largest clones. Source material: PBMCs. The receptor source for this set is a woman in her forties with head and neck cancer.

The CDR3 DNA sequence: TGTGCCAGCGGCGACAGGGCTCCTTTTGACCAGTACTTC. Encoded protein: CASGDRAPFDQYF. The chain is built from TRBV7-9 and TRBJ2-5; TRBD1 agrees at 7 bases. V shed 8 bases, J shed 10 bases, and the junction held 13 bases outside the gene matches. CDR1 is SEHNR and CDR2 is FQNEAQ in the germline V gene (reference sequence). This CDR3 region has 13 residues. Variable domain in full (rest from reference TRBV7-9 and TRBJ2-5): DTGVSQNPRHKITKRGQNVTFRCDPISEHNRLYWYRQTLGQGPEFLTYFQNEAQLEKSRLLSDRFSAERPKGSFSTLEIQRTEQGDSAMYLCASGDRAPFDQYFGPGTRLLVL.

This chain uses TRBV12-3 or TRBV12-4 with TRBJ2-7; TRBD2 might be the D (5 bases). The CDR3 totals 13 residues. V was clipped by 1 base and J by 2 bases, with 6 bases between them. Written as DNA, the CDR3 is TGTGCCAGCAGTTTAGAGAGGGCCTACGAGCAGTACTTC. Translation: CASSLERAYEQYF.

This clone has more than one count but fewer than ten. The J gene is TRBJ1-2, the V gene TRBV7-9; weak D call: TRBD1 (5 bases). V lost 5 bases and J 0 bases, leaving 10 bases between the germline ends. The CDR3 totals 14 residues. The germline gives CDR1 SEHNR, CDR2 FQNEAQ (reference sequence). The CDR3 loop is CASSLQETNYGYTF. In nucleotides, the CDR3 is TGTGCCAGCAGCCTACAGGAGACTAACTATGGCTACACCTTC.

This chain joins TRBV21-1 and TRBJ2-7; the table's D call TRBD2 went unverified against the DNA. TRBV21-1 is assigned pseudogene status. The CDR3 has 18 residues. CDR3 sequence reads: CASSKPTTGGDSSYEQYF. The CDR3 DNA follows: TGTGCCAGCAGCAAACCAACCACCGGGGGGGACAGCTCCTACGAGCAGTACTTC.

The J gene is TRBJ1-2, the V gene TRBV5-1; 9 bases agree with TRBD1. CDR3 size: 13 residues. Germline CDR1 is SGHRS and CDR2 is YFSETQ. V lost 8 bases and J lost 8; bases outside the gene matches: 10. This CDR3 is CASSLGTGYGYTF. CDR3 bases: TGCGCCAGTTCCCTCGGGACAGGGTACGGCTACACCTTC.

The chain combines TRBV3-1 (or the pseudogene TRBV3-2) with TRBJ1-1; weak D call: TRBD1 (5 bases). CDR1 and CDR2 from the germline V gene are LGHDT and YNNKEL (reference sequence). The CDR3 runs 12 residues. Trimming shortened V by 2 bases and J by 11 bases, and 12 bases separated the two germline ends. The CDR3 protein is CASSQWGGSAFF. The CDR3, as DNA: TGTGCCAGCAGCCAATGGGGGGGGAGCGCTTTCTTT.

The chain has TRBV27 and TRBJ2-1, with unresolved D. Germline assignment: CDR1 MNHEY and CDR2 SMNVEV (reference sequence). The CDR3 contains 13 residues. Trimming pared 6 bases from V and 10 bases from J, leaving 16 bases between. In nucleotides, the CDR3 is TGTGCCAGCAGGAGAGCTTACTGGGCCGAGCAGTTCTTC. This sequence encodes CASRRAYWAEQFF.

CDR3 nucleotides: TGTGCCAGCAGCTTCGGACAGGGGACAACTAATGAAAAACTGTTTTTT. Its protein is CASSFGQGTTNEKLFF. The chain uses TRBV11-2 and TRBJ1-4, with 9 bases identical to TRBD1. The CDR3 length is 16 residues. J gave up 0 bases and V 3 bases, and 2 bases lay outside the gene matches. Germline V lookup: CDR1 SGHAT, CDR2 FQNNGV. Together with reference TRBV11-2 and TRBJ1-4, the CDR3 gives the full variable domain: EAGVAQSPRYKIIEKRQSVAFWCNPISGHATLYWYQQILGQGPKLLIQFQNNGVVDDSQLPKDRFSAERLKGVDSTLKIQPAKLEDSAVYLCASSFGQGTTNEKLFFGSGTQLSVL.

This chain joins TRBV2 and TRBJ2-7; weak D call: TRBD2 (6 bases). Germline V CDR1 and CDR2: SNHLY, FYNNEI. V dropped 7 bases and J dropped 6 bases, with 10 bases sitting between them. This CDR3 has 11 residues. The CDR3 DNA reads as TGTGCCAGCACGAGGGAGGTCGAGCAGTACTTC. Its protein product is CASTREVEQYF.

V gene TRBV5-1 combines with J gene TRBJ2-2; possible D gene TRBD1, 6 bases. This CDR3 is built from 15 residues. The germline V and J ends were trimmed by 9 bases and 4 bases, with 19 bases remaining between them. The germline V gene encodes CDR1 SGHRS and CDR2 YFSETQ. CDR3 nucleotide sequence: TGCGCCACCAGACTGACGGCAGGGGCCACCGGGGAGCTGTTTTTT. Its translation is CATRLTAGATGELFF.

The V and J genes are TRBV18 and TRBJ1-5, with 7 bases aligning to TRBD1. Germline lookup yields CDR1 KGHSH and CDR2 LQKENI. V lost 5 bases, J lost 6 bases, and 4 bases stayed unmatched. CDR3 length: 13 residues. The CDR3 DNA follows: TGTGCCAGCTCAACCGACAGGGTTCAGCCCCAGCATTTT. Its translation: CASSTDRVQPQHF.

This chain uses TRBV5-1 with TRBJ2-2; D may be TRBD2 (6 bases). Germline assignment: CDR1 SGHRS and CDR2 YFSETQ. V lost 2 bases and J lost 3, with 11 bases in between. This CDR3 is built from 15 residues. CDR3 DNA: TGCGCCAGCAGCTTTGTCGGGAGTGACACCGGGGAGCTGTTTTTT. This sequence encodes CASSFVGSDTGELFF.

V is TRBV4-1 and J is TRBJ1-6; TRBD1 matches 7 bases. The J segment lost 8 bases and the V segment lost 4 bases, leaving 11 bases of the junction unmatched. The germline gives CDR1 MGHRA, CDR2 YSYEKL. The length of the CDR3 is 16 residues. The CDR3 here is CASSRTTGQFDSPLHF. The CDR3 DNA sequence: TGCGCCAGCAGCCGGACCACGGGACAGTTCGATTCACCCCTCCACTTT.

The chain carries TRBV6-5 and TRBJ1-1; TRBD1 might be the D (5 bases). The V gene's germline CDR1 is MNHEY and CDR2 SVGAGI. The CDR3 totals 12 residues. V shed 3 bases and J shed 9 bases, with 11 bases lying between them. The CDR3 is CASSYQGTKAFF. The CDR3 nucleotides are TGTGCCAGCAGTTATCAGGGTACGAAAGCTTTCTTT.

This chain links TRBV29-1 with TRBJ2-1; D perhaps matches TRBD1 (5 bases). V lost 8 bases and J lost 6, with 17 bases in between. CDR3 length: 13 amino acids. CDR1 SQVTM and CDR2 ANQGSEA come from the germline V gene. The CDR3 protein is CSFTGRVGNEQFF. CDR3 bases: TGCAGCTTCACTGGCAGGGTAGGCAATGAGCAGTTCTTC.

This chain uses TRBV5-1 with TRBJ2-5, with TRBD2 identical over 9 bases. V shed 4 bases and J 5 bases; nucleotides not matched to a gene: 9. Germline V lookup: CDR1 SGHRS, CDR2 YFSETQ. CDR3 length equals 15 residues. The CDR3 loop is CASSLSSGAGETQYF. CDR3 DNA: TGCGCCAGCAGCCTGTCTAGCGGGGCCGGGGAGACCCAGTACTTC.

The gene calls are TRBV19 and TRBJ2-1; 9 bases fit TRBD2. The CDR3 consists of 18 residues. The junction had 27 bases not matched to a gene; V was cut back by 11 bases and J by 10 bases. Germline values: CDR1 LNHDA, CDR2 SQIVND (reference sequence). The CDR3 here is CARRGGGGPTAVLGEQFF. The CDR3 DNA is TGTGCCCGCCGCGGGGGGGGAGGGCCCACCGCCGTTTTGGGGGAGCAGTTCTTC.

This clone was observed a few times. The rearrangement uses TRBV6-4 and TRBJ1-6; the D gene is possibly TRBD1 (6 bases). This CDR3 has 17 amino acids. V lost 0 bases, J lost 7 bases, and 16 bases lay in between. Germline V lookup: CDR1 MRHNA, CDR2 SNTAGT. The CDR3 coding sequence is TGTGCCAGCAGTGACTCGAGAGGAGGGGGACGGAATTCACCCCTCCACTTT. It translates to CASSDSRGGGRNSPLHF.

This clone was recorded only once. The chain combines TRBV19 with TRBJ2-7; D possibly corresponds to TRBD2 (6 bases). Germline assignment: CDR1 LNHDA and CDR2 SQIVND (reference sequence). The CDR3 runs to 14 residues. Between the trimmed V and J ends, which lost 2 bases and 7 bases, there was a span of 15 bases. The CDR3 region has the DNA TGTGCCAGTAGTATACAACCGGAGGGGCGTGAGCAGTACTTC. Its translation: CASSIQPEGREQYF.

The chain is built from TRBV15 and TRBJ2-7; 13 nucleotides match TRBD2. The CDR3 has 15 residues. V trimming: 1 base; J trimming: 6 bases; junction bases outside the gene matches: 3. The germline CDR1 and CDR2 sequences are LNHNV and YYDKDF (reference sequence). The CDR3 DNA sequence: TGTGCCACCAGCAGAGGCGGGACTAGCGGGGCCGAGCAGTACTTC. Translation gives CATSRGGTSGAEQYF.

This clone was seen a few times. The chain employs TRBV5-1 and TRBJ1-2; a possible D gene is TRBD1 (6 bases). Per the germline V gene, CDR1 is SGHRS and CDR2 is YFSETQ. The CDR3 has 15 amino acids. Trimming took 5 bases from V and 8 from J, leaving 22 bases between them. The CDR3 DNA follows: TGCGCCAGCAGTCCCATTACGAACAGGGCCGGCGGCTACACCTTC. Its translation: CASSPITNRAGGYTF.